These 31 T cell receptor beta chains share one sample of origin, sequenced in a study of T cell responses to AZD1222 COVID-19 vaccine. Clones were sequenced by immunoSEQ multiplex PCR, and TCRdb holds only the in-frame ones, with some missing. The sample records 80,000 to 95,000 clones, roughly 90% being singletons. Here the sequenced sample was peripheral blood, taken on day 0 of MenACWY control vaccination. Receptor source: an adult in good health.

This sequence joins TRBV18 and TRBJ2-2; D ambiguous. Germline loops: CDR1 KGHSH, CDR2 LQKENI. V lost 3 bases and J lost 16, with 24 bases in between. CDR3 length equals 15 residues. CDR3 coding DNA: TGTGCCAGCTCACCCTCGGAGATGAACCCAACTTATCGGTTTTTT. It encodes CASSPSEMNPTYRFF. Combining the CDR3 with reference TRBV18 and TRBJ2-2 gives the whole variable domain NAGVMQNPRHLVRRRGQEARLRCSPMKGHSHVYWYRQLPEEGLKFMVYLQKENIIDESGMPKERFSAEFPKEGPSILRIQQVVRGDSAAYFCASSPSEMNPTYRFFGEGSRLTVL.

The J gene is TRBJ1-2, the V gene TRBV7-2; no firm D call. In germline, CDR1 is SGHTA, CDR2 FQGNSA. The CDR3 runs to 13 residues. Trimming pared 5 bases from V and 2 bases from J, leaving 9 bases between. This chain's CDR3 is CASSLQSNYGYTF. In DNA form, the CDR3 reads TGTGCCAGCAGCCTTCAGTCCAACTATGGCTACACCTTC. Full variable domain (rest looked up from reference TRBV7-2 and TRBJ1-2): GAGVSQSPSNKVTEKGKDVELRCDPISGHTALYWYRQSLGQGLEFLIYFQGNSAPDKSGLPSDRFSAERTGGSVSTLTIQRTQQEDSAVYLCASSLQSNYGYTFGSGTRLTVV.

The chain recombines TRBV28 with TRBJ1-3; D not certain. Germline V gene data show CDR1 as MDHEN and CDR2 as SYDVKM. CDR3 length: 15 residues. V lost 3 bases and J lost 0, with 9 bases in between. The CDR3 reads CASSLGSSSGNTIYF. The CDR3 DNA reads as TGTGCCAGCAGTTTGGGCAGCAGCTCTGGAAACACCATATATTTT.

The chain recombines TRBV29-1 with TRBJ1-2; the D gene is possibly TRBD1 (5 bases). Trimming took off 3 bases at V and 5 bases at J, with 16 bases between the two ends. CDR1 is SQVTM and CDR2 is ANQGSEA in the germline V gene. The CDR3 consists of 14 residues. The CDR3 sequence is CSVEGVNTAYGYTF. CDR3 DNA sequence: TGCAGCGTTGAGGGGGTGAATACAGCGTATGGCTACACCTTC.

V and J are TRBV28 and TRBJ2-7, with TRBD2 identical over 11 bases. The ends lost 5 bases at V and 4 bases at J; junction bases unmatched: 4. CDR1 and CDR2 (germline): MDHEN, SYDVKM. CDR3 length: 14 amino acids. CDR3 bases: TGTGCCAGCAGTGAGACTAGCGGGGTTTACGAGCAGTACTTC. The encoded protein is CASSETSGVYEQYF. The full variable domain, in which reference TRBV28 and TRBJ2-7 provide the parts outside the CDR3, is DVKVTQSSRYLVKRTGEKVFLECVQDMDHENMFWYRQDPGLGLRLIYFSYDVKMKEKGDIPEGYSVSREKKERFSLILESASTNQTSMYLCASSETSGVYEQYFGPGTRLTVT.

V is TRBV3-1 (or the pseudogene TRBV3-2) and J is TRBJ2-3; 8 nucleotides agree with TRBD2. J lost 5 bases, V lost 3 bases, and 10 bases had no gene match. The CDR3 is made up of 16 amino acids. CDR1 is LGHDT and CDR2 is YNNKEL in the germline V gene (reference sequence). The CDR3 DNA is TGTGCCAGCAGCCATAGAAGAGCGGGAGCGGGAGATACGCAGTATTTT. Its protein product is CASSHRRAGAGDTQYF.

This rearrangement joins TRBV2 to TRBJ2-5; 10 bases fit TRBD1. Trimming removed 4 bases from V and 1 base from J; junction bases left unmatched: 3. This CDR3 has 15 residues. CDR1 and CDR2 (germline): SNHLY, FYNNEI. The chain's CDR3 is CASSGRDRGQETQYF. CDR3 sequence (DNA): TGTGCCAGCAGTGGCCGGGACAGGGGCCAAGAGACCCAGTACTTC.

This chain joins TRBV7-9 and TRBJ1-1; tentative D call: TRBD1 (5 bases). The CDR3 totals 14 residues. Germline V lookup: CDR1 SEHNR, CDR2 FQNEAQ (reference sequence). Trimming cost V 5 bases and J 0 bases, with 10 bases left between them. The CDR3 reads CASSQPGLNTEAFF. CDR3 sequence (DNA): TGTGCCAGCAGCCAACCGGGACTGAACACTGAAGCTTTCTTT.

The chain carries TRBV7-2 and TRBJ2-2, with 12 bases matching TRBD1. CDR1 is SGHTA, CDR2 FQGNSA, per germline. The CDR3 has 17 residues. Trimming took 1 base from V and 6 from J; bases not matched to a gene: 6. This CDR3 reads CASSLDWGQGAAGELFF. The CDR3 DNA follows: TGTGCCAGCAGCTTAGATTGGGGACAGGGGGCAGCCGGGGAGCTGTTTTTT.

The chain joins TRBV5-4 to TRBJ2-3; D possibly uses TRBD1 or TRBD2 (5 bases each). Germline CDR1 and CDR2: SGHNT and YYREEE (reference sequence). Trimming removed 4 bases from V and 0 bases from J, with 9 bases in between. The CDR3 totals 14 residues. CDR3 nucleotide sequence: TGTGCCAGCAGCACCTGGGACAGCACAGATACGCAGTATTTT. Translating gives CASSTWDSTDTQYF.

This clone was recorded only once. The V and J genes are TRBV7-9 and TRBJ1-5; D not resolved. The CDR3 spans 13 residues. The V gene's germline CDR1 is SEHNR and CDR2 FQNEAQ (reference sequence). The V end lost 1 base, the J end lost 6 bases, and 7 bases lay between the germline ends. The CDR3 region is CASSLEESQPQHF. Here the CDR3 DNA reads TGTGCCAGCAGCTTAGAGGAGAGTCAGCCCCAGCATTTT.

The chain couples TRBV4-2 to TRBJ2-1; D could derive from TRBD1 or TRBD2 (5 bases each). V gave up 0 bases and J gave up 6 bases, with 9 bases separating them. Per germline, CDR1 LGHNA and CDR2 YNFKEQ. This CDR3 has 14 residues. The CDR3 region has the DNA TGTGCCAGCAGCCAAGAGGGACCGCGCAATGAGCAGTTCTTC. Its translation: CASSQEGPRNEQFF.

V and J are TRBV7-9 and TRBJ1-1; D gene ambiguous. The V gene's germline CDR1 is SEHNR and CDR2 FQNEAQ (reference sequence). This CDR3 comprises 13 residues. The ends were cut back, 5 bases at V and 7 bases at J, with 14 bases in the middle. The DNA for the CDR3 is TGTGCCAGCAGCCCGAGTCTGGATGGTGAAGCTTTCTTT. Translating it yields CASSPSLDGEAFF.

This clone was seen a single time. This chain connects TRBV28 to TRBJ1-2; possibly TRBD1 for D (6 bases). The CDR3 sequence is 14 residues long. Trimming cost V 6 bases and J 8 bases, with 19 bases left between them. The germline gives CDR1 MDHEN, CDR2 SYDVKM. The CDR3 sequence is CASREGTPLRGYTF. CDR3 DNA sequence: TGTGCCAGCAGAGAGGGGACACCCTTACGGGGCTACACCTTC.

V is TRBV28 and J is TRBJ1-2, with D uncertain. V was clipped by 4 bases and J by 7 bases, with 4 bases between them. The CDR3 covers 10 residues. Germline lookup yields CDR1 MDHEN and CDR2 SYDVKM. The CDR3 DNA reads as TGTGCCAGCAGTTCGAGTGGCTACACCTTC. This gives the protein CASSSSGYTF.

The V call is TRBV19, the J call TRBJ2-1; 11 bases agree with TRBD2. V was pared by 5 bases and J by 12 bases, with 9 bases of the junction left unmatched. Per the germline V gene, CDR1 is LNHDA and CDR2 is SQIVND (reference sequence). The CDR3 has 14 residues. Here the CDR3 DNA reads TGTGCCAGTAGTCCCCCCGGGACTAGCGGAGTGCAGTTCTTC. This translates into CASSPPGTSGVQFF.

The V gene is TRBV29-1, the J gene TRBJ2-7, with TRBD1 as a possible D gene (5 bases). This CDR3 contains 12 residues. Germline loops: CDR1 SQVTM, CDR2 ANQGSEA. V was trimmed by 4 bases and J by 5 bases, leaving 12 bases between them. Here the CDR3 reads CSVVGAKNEQYF. The CDR3, as DNA: TGCAGCGTTGTTGGGGCCAAGAACGAGCAGTACTTC.

The rearrangement uses TRBV28 and TRBJ2-7; 7 bases map to TRBD1. CDR1 and CDR2 from the germline V gene are MDHEN and SYDVKM. There are 15 residues in the CDR3. V shed 6 bases, J shed 2 bases, and the junction held 10 bases outside the gene matches. The CDR3 DNA reads TGTGCCAGCAGCCCCGGGGACAGCTCTGCCTACGAGCAGTACTTC. Protein product: CASSPGDSSAYEQYF.

The chain recombines TRBV7-4 with TRBJ1-1, with 7 nucleotides matching TRBD1. Germline CDR1 SGHVT, CDR2 SQSDAQ. The CDR3 consists of 15 residues. Trimming took 1 base from V and 2 from J; bases not matched to a gene: 4. The CDR3 DNA is TGTGCCAGCAGCTTAGTGGGACAGACAAACACTGAAGCTTTCTTT. As protein: CASSLVGQTNTEAFF.

In its sample, this clone was seen a few times. The chain carries TRBV4-2 and TRBJ2-7, with 8 bases fitting TRBD1. The length of the CDR3 is 15 residues. Germline V gives CDR1 LGHNA, CDR2 YNFKEQ. Trimming cost V 1 base and J 4 bases; bases outside gene matches: 6. The CDR3, as DNA: TGTGCCAGCAGCCAAGGTGGACAGGGTTCGTACGAGCAGTACTTC. Translating gives CASSQGGQGSYEQYF.

V usage is TRBV15 and J usage is TRBJ1-2; D unresolved. This CDR3 region has 14 residues. The germline V gene encodes CDR1 LNHNV and CDR2 YYDKDF (reference sequence). The V gene lost 4 bases and the J gene lost 4 bases, with 13 bases spanning the gap. Here the CDR3 DNA reads TGTGCCACCAGCACCCTCGGGCCTCTCTATGGCTACACCTTC. Translation: CATSTLGPLYGYTF. Variable domain in full (rest from reference TRBV15 and TRBJ1-2): DAMVIQNPRYQVTQFGKPVTLSCSQTLNHNVMYWYQQKSSQAPKLLFHYYDKDFNNEADTPDNFQSRRPNTSFCFLDIRSPGLGDTAMYLCATSTLGPLYGYTFGSGTRLTVV.

For the CDR3, the DNA is TGCGCCAGCAGCCACGGGACTAGGGGGATCCTCGAGCAGTACTTC. Its protein is CASSHGTRGILEQYF. The chain is built from TRBV4-1 and TRBJ2-7, with 8 bases lining up with TRBD2. V was pared by 3 bases and J by 6 bases, with 10 bases of the junction left unmatched. CDR3 length equals 15 residues. Germline assignment: CDR1 MGHRA and CDR2 YSYEKL.

This clone was detected once. The chain links TRBV5-5 to TRBJ1-1; tentative D call: TRBD1 (6 bases). CDR1 and CDR2 from the germline V gene are SGHKS and YYEKEE (reference sequence). Trimming pared 3 bases from V and 4 bases from J, leaving 10 bases between. This CDR3 is built from 13 residues. CDR3 protein: CASSSQGSTEAFF. As DNA, the CDR3 is TGTGCCAGCAGCTCACAGGGATCCACTGAAGCTTTCTTT.

This clone has just a few counts. This chain joins TRBV30 and TRBJ1-2, with D possibly being TRBD1 (5 bases). The V end lost 0 bases, the J end lost 4 bases, and 15 bases lay between the germline ends. This CDR3 contains 15 residues. Germline-derived CDR1 and CDR2 are GTSNPN and SVGIG (reference sequence). CDR3 region: CAWSVKRAGSYGYTF. The CDR3, as DNA: TGTGCCTGGAGTGTAAAGCGTGCAGGGAGCTATGGCTACACCTTC.

This clone was counted between two and nine times. This sequence joins TRBV27 and TRBJ2-5, with a tentative D call TRBD2 (6 bases). V lost 1 base, J lost 0 bases, and 15 bases lay in between. The CDR3 has 17 residues. Germline V gene data show CDR1 as MNHEY and CDR2 as SMNVEV (reference sequence). The CDR3 DNA reads TGTGCCAGCAGTTTATACGCGGGGTGGCCGAACCAAGAGACCCAGTACTTC. Translated: CASSLYAGWPNQETQYF.

The V gene is TRBV12-3 or TRBV12-4, the J gene TRBJ2-5; TRBD1 is a possible D gene (6 bases). This CDR3 spans 13 amino acids. V was shortened by 3 bases and J by 3 bases, with 8 bases between the two germline ends. The CDR3 DNA is TGTGCCAGCAGTTTGTCAGGGGAAGAGACCCAGTACTTC. As protein: CASSLSGEETQYF.

V and J are TRBV7-9 and TRBJ2-7; 7 bases map to TRBD2. This CDR3 comprises 16 residues. Germline V lookup: CDR1 SEHNR, CDR2 FQNEAQ (reference sequence). The J segment lost 0 bases and the V segment lost 5 bases, leaving 10 bases of the junction unmatched. The CDR3 DNA reads as TGTGCCAGCAGCGACTTTGGGCGGGAGAGCTCCTACGAGCAGTACTTC. Its translation: CASSDFGRESSYEQYF.

The rearrangement uses TRBV19 and TRBJ2-3; no firm D call. The CDR3 sequence is 13 residues long. V lost 4 bases and J 8 bases, leaving 13 bases between the germline ends. CDR1 LNHDA and CDR2 SQIVND come from the germline V gene (reference sequence). The CDR3 protein is CASSNQQRGTQYF. CDR3 in DNA: TGTGCCAGTAGTAACCAACAGCGAGGTACGCAGTATTTT.

The gene calls are TRBV18 and TRBJ2-7, with TRBD1 matching over 8 bases. The CDR3 has 16 amino acids. Germline CDR1 KGHSH, CDR2 LQKENI. V was clipped by 4 bases and J by 3 bases; unmatched bases: 11. The chain's CDR3 is CASSLGTGQAGYEQYF. The CDR3 nucleotides read TGTGCCAGCTCACTAGGGACGGGACAGGCCGGCTACGAGCAGTACTTC.

V and J are TRBV5-1 and TRBJ2-1, with D perhaps TRBD2 (6 bases). This CDR3 contains 16 residues. Trimming left V 0 bases short and J 2 bases short, with 12 bases between. Looked up from germline, CDR1 is SGHRS and CDR2 is YFSETQ. This chain's CDR3 is CASSLVGGGAYNEQFF. CDR3 sequence (DNA): TGCGCCAGCAGCTTGGTTGGTGGAGGGGCCTACAATGAGCAGTTCTTC.

The chain employs TRBV24-1 and TRBJ2-1; D ambiguous. CDR3 length: 16 residues. V dropped 9 bases and J dropped 7 bases, with 24 bases sitting between them. The germline CDR1 and CDR2 sequences are KGHDR and SFDVKD. CDR3 bases: TGTGCCACCGGATTGGCCGGCACCCCGGCCGGGAATGAGCAGTTCTTC. Its translation: CATGLAGTPAGNEQFF.